Presented here are 13 T cell receptor beta chains from one specimen sequenced in a study of Graves' ophthalmopathy and Graves' hyperthyroidism. TCR beta CDR3 amplification used RNA transcripts. First-round RT-PCR relied on HTBI primers, and a second-round multiplex PCR came next. TCRdb fed the multiplex PCR reads into MiXCR, producing one record per CDR3 protein. The data show 620,000 or so distinct CDR3 sequences, 22% seen once. The specimen sequenced was peripheral blood. The receptors were sampled from a woman in her late teens or twenties with stable Graves' hyperthyroidism. Some clones in this sample may be carry-over from other donors' samples.

This clonotype was observed many times. The rearrangement joins TRBV28 to TRBJ2-5, with 7 bases identical to TRBD2. This CDR3 contains 14 residues. Germline values: CDR1 MDHEN, CDR2 SYDVKM. V was pared by 2 bases and J by 7 bases, with 7 bases of the junction left unmatched. CDR3 nucleotide sequence: TGTGCCAGCAGTTTAGATAGCGGGCTTGGGACCCAGTACTTC. It is translated as CASSLDSGLGTQYF.

This clonotype was seen ten or more times. This chain joins TRBV11-2 and TRBJ2-2; 11 bases are shared with TRBD2. Germline-derived CDR1 and CDR2 are SGHAT and FQNNGV. The CDR3 covers 17 residues. The junction had 4 bases not matched to a gene; V was cut back by 3 bases and J by 1 base. CDR3 protein: CASSLTSGEWNTGELFF. DNA for the CDR3: TGTGCCAGCAGCTTGACTAGCGGGGAATGGAACACCGGGGAGCTGTTTTTT.

The CDR3, as DNA: TGCAGCGTTGAAATAGGACAAGGGCTAAACAGTGGCTACACCTTC. This codes for CSVEIGQGLNSGYTF. The chain links TRBV29-1 to TRBJ1-2, with D possibly matching TRBD1 (5 bases). Germline-derived CDR1 and CDR2 are SQVTM and ANQGSEA. The CDR3 length is 15 residues. V lost 2 bases and J lost 7, with 20 bases in between. The full variable domain, completed using reference TRBV29-1 and TRBJ1-2, is SAVISQKPSRDICQRGTSLTIQCQVDSQVTMMFWYRQQPGQSLTLIATANQGSEATYESGFVIDKFPISRPNLTFSTLTVSNMSPEDSSIYLCSVEIGQGLNSGYTFGSGTRLTVV.

J is TRBJ2-5 and V is TRBV6-2 or TRBV6-3; 9 bases line up with TRBD1. The junction had 9 bases not matched to a gene; V was cut back by 11 bases and J by 5 bases. Germline CDR1 and CDR2: MNHEY and SVGEGT. This CDR3 comprises 13 residues. This CDR3 is CAVRDRVAETQYF. The CDR3 DNA sequence: TGTGCCGTCCGGGACAGGGTCGCGGAGACCCAGTACTTC.

This clonotype has only a few counts. The DNA for the CDR3 is TGTGCCAGCACTAAGACAGGAGAAGGCAATCAGCCCCAGCATTTT. This sequence encodes CASTKTGEGNQPQHF. This chain links TRBV6-1 with TRBJ1-5, with D perhaps matching TRBD1 (6 bases). The germline V and J ends were trimmed by 7 bases and 2 bases, with 15 bases remaining between them. This CDR3 contains 15 residues. Germline CDR1 reads MNHNS; CDR2 reads SASEGT.

The table lists this clonotype with many counts. V gene TRBV29-1 combines with J gene TRBJ1-1; a possible D gene is TRBD1 (6 bases). The CDR3 contains 12 residues. Per the germline V gene, CDR1 is SQVTM and CDR2 is ANQGSEA. The CDR3 sequence is CSANREGTEAFF. The CDR3 nucleotides are TGCAGTGCAAACAGGGAGGGCACTGAAGCTTTCTTT.

The rearrangement links TRBV11-3 to TRBJ2-2, with D perhaps TRBD1 (7 bases). Trimming shortened V by 2 bases and J by 7 bases, and 14 bases separated the two germline ends. Germline CDR1 reads SGHNT; CDR2 reads YENEEA. The CDR3 consists of 15 residues. The CDR3 here is CASSLRQGGGGELFF. The CDR3 nucleotides read TGTGCCAGCAGCTTACGACAGGGAGGCGGCGGGGAGCTGTTTTTT.

This clonotype was found many times. The rearrangement uses TRBV6-2 or TRBV6-3 and TRBJ1-5, with TRBD1 as a possible D gene (6 bases). The V and J ends lost 2 bases and 5 bases respectively, with 19 bases between them. The CDR3 consists of 17 residues. Germline CDR1 reads MNHEY; CDR2 reads SVGEGT. This CDR3 is CASSYLDMGAWDQPQHF. The CDR3 DNA reads TGTGCCAGCAGTTACCTCGATATGGGGGCATGGGATCAGCCCCAGCATTTT.

In its sample, this clonotype was seen many times. The V call is TRBV20-1, the J call TRBJ2-7; 8 positions match TRBD1. The CDR3 covers 14 residues. CDR1 and CDR2 (germline): DFQATT, SNEGSKA (reference sequence). Unmatched junction bases numbered 9, after V lost 4 bases and J lost 4 bases. CDR3 region: CSAKTGDRIYEQYF. In DNA form, the CDR3 reads TGCAGTGCTAAAACGGGGGACAGGATTTACGAGCAGTACTTC.

The chain employs TRBV12-3 or TRBV12-4 and TRBJ2-6; the D gene is possibly TRBD1 (6 bases). V was cut by 6 bases and J by 0 bases, with 15 bases left in between. This CDR3 region has 17 residues. The CDR3 nucleotides read TGTGCCAGCAGAGCCCAGGGGCCCATCTCTGGGGCCAACGTCCTGACTTTC. Translated: CASRAQGPISGANVLTF.

This chain joins TRBV6-1 and TRBJ1-1, with 8 nucleotides matching TRBD1. Germline V gene data show CDR1 as MNHNS and CDR2 as SASEGT. Trimming removed 5 bases from V and 7 bases from J; junction bases left unmatched: 9. The CDR3 spans 14 residues. The CDR3 loop reads CASSPTDRGGEAFF. DNA of the CDR3: TGTGCCAGCAGTCCAACAGACAGGGGCGGTGAAGCTTTCTTT.

This clonotype appeared many times. The chain combines TRBV20-1 with TRBJ1-2, with a tentative D call TRBD1 (5 bases). This CDR3 region has 14 residues. Germline V gene sequence: CDR1 DFQATT, CDR2 SNEGSKA (reference sequence). V shed 4 bases and J shed 5 bases, with 17 bases lying between them. In DNA, the CDR3 is TGCAGTGCTACCGTATCCCCGGGGGGGTATGGCTACACCTTC. Residues: CSATVSPGGYGYTF.

This clonotype occurred many times. The chain joins TRBV30 to TRBJ2-7; 10 bases align to TRBD2. The germline V gene encodes CDR1 GTSNPN and CDR2 SVGIG (reference sequence). This CDR3 is built from 13 residues. Trimming at V came to 1 base and at J to 7 bases, leaving 4 bases not matched to a gene. CDR3 coding DNA: TGTGCCTGGAGTGAGCGGGAGGGGGGGGAGCAGTACTTC. It encodes CAWSEREGGEQYF.